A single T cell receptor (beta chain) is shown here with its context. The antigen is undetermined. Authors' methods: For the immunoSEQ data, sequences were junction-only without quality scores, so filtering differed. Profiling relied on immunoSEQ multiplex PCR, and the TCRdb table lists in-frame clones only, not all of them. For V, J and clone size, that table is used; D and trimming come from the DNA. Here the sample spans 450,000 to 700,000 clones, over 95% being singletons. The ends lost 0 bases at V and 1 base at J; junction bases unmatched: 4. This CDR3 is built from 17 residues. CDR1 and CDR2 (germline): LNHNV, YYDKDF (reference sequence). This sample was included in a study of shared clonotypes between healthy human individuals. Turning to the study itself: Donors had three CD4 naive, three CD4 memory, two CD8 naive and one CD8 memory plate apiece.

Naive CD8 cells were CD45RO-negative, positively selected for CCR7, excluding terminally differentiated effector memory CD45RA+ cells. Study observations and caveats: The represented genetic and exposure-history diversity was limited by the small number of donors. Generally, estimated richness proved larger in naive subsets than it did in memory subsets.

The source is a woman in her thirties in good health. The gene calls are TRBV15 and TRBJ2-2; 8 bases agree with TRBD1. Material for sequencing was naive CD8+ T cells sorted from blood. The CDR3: CATSRDRGTGNTGELFF. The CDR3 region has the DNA TGTGCCACCAGCAGAGACCGCGGGACAGGGAACACCGGGGAGCTGTTTTTT.